Here is one TCR beta chain with its context. Its antigen is not known. TCRdb passed the RACE reads through MiXCR, listing each CDR3 protein once. The sample records under 450,000 distinct CDR3 sequences, about 6.3% being singletons. Germline lookup yields CDR1 SGHVS and CDR2 FQNEAQ. The CDR3 has 13 residues. V gave up 8 bases and J gave up 0 bases, with 10 bases separating them. The entry originates in a study of human T cells and chemical hapten exposure. Study-level background: Skin of the upper inner arm, approximately 2 cm by approximately 2 cm, received 2% DPC for sensitization. The study enrolled mostly female patients with alopecia areata, totalis or universalis. Study findings and constraints: The number of TCRs above 1 in 1000 frequency did not change after DPC sensitization.

As to time point: patch test 2, 6 weeks after DPC sensitization. Described treatment: therapeutic diphenylcyclopropenone sensitization with weekly scalp DPC. The template was total RNA from unfractionated whole blood. The chain recombines TRBV7-8 with TRBJ1-1; D is unresolved. This TCR was sampled from a woman between 18 and 29 years old with alopecia areata. Some clones in this sample may be carry-over from other donors' samples. The source material was whole blood, sampled in connection with sensitization to the hapten diphenylcyclopropenone (DPC). CDR3 sequence (DNA): TGTGCCAGCGGCGACCGGTTGAACACTGAAGCTTTCTTT. It encodes CASGDRLNTEAFF.